This TCR beta chain emerged from a study of shared T cell receptors in the human thymus. This CDR3 spans 16 amino acids. V dropped 3 bases and J dropped 2 bases, with 18 bases sitting between them. Looked up from germline, CDR1 is SGHRS and CDR2 is YFSETQ. Sequencing was performed with immunoSEQ multiplex PCR; in TCRdb, only in-frame clones are kept and a portion is missing. The sample includes hundreds of thousands of clones, 70% to 90% of them seen just once. A further study also used this sample, focusing on human thymus T cells. That report notes: Infants, healthy and Finnish, who were having corrective surgery for congenital heart defects served as donors. Corrective heart surgery yielded the resections from which the thymus tissue came. Thymic and blood repertoires seemed to show skewed V and J gene use. Among unrelated individuals, related research reported thymic repertoires that overlapped highly.

The receptor comes from a boy in the first two years of life with a congenital heart defect. This chain connects TRBV5-1 to TRBJ2-7; maybe TRBD1 (6 bases). The sample consisted of thymocytes. Written as DNA, the CDR3 is TGCGCCAGCAGCTCCCGACGGACAGCTAGTACCTACGAGCAGTACTTC. Protein product: CASSSRRTASTYEQYF.